This T cell receptor (beta chain) was profiled in a study of T-cell memory formation after mild COVID-19 (dated by TCRdb to the early 2020s). For the study in its entirety: TCR sequence clusters from the two donors were found to be largely donor specific. Two young, previously healthy adult volunteers, one female and one male, were included in the cohort. In a couple of donors, T-cell clones that expanded and contracted after mild COVID-19 were tracked by sequencing TCRalpha and TCRbeta repertoires over time.

Study-level results and caveats: Some responding clones were found in pre-infection memory, which suggests that pre-existing cross-reactive memory T cells took part in the SARS-CoV-2 response. Clones contracting from day 15 to 85 had balanced CD4/CD8 phenotypes, while a second wave expanding from day 15 to 37 was biased towards CD4+. The second-wave clones that peaked on day 37 were not confirmed to be SARS-CoV-2 specific. Contracting CD4+ clones were found mainly in CM and EM memory subsets, while CD8+ clones were enriched in EMRA. Only a couple of mild cases were covered by the study, and larger cohorts that include severe cases with pre-infection samples were considered necessary.

This clonotype was seen a few times. Its specific antigen is unknown. Base qualities are not recorded, but no much larger clone differs from it by a single base. The CDR3, from cysteine to phenylalanine, totals 16 residues. The kept DNA is CDR3 alone, 48 bases in frame from the first base. V gives up 0 bases and J gives up 0 bases, and the segment between their germline ends measures 10 bases. CDR1 and CDR2 were assigned from the germline V gene as LGHNA and YSLEER. PBMCs were isolated by Ficoll-Paque density gradient centrifugation. The sequencer was an Illumina NovaSeq 6000. TCRalpha and TCRbeta cDNA libraries were built by 5'RACE with constant-segment primers, adding sample barcodes and unique molecular identifiers. RNA was extracted from every sample with Trizol reagent. Amplification of the libraries took two PCR steps, and the second step added a second sample barcode plus Illumina TruSeq adapters. The libraries were sequenced on an Illumina NovaSeq using 2 x 150 bp paired-end reads. In the authors' own workflow: The reads were demultiplexed and collapsed into UMI-guided consensus sequences using migec v1.2.7. Using mixcr v2.1.11, UMI consensuses were aligned to TRA and TRB V and J templates and then assembled into clonotypes. Expanded or contracted clonotypes were those called significant by both edgeR and NoisET, with noise models trained on biological replicates. For edgeR calls, a false discovery rate-adjusted p below 0.01 and a log2 fold-change threshold of 1 were applied. As an exploratory analysis of dynamics, max-normalized trajectories of the 1000 most abundant clonotypes were examined by PCA with hierarchical clustering. Separately sequenced CD4+ and CD8+ repertoires were used to assign the CD4 or CD8 phenotype of responding clones. In TCRdb, the public reads were trimmed at Q25 with fastp and aligned with MiXCR, with productive beta chains retained. Merged by CDR3 protein, the rows form single entries marked with the most common genes and DNA. For this entry, the V and J calls and clone size follow TCRdb and not the study's own pipeline. This sample gives about 350,000 distinct CDR3 sequences in total; 25% to 30% of them show up just once. The top ten constitute 13% of the sample.

The specimen was PBMCs or a T cell subset sorted from them (not recorded which). The chain was built from TRBV4-3 and TRBJ2-3; the D gene lacks a confident call. The clonotype was recovered from an adult woman who had mild COVID-19 (a few samples of this study predate the infection). The sample titles of this study are shuffled in the database, so cell type and time point are left out; the donor was told from shared clones. In nucleotide form, the sequence is TGCGCCAGCAGCCAAGACAGATTCCTTAGCACAGATACGCAGTATTTT. Its translation reads: CASSQDRFLSTDTQYF.